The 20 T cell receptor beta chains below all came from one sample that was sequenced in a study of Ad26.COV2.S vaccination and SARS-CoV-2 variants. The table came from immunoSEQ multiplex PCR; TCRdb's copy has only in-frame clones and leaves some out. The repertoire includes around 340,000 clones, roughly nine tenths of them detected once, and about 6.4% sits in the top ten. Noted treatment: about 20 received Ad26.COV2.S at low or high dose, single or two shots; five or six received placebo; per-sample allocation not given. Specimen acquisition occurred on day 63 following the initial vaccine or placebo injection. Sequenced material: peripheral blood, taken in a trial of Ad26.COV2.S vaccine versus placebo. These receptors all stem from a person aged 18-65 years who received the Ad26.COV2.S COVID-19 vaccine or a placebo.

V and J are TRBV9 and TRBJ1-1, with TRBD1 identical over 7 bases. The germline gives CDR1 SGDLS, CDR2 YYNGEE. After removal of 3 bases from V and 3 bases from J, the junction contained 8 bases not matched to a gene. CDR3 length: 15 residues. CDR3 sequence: CASSALQGWYTEAFF. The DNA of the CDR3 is TGTGCCAGCAGCGCTCTACAGGGGTGGTACACTGAAGCTTTCTTT.

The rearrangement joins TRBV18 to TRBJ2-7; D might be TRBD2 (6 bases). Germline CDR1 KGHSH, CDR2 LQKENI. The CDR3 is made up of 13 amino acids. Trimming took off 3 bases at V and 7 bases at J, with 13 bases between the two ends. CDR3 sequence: CASSPETRREQYF. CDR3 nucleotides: TGTGCCAGCTCACCCGAGACTAGACGGGAGCAGTACTTC.

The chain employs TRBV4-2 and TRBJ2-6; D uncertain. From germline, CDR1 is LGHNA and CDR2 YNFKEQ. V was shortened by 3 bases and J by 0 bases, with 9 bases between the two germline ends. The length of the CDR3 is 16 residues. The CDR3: CASSHSPSSGANVLTF. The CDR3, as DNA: TGTGCCAGCAGCCATAGTCCAAGCTCTGGGGCCAACGTCCTGACTTTC.

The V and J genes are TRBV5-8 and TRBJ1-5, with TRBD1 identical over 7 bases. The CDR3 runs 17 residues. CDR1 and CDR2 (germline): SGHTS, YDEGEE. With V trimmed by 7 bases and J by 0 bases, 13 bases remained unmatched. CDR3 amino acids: CASVPNRGGVSNQPQHF. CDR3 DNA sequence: TGTGCCAGCGTCCCGAACAGGGGAGGTGTTAGCAATCAGCCCCAGCATTTT. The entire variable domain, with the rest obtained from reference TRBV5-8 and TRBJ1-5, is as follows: EAGVTQSPTHLIKTRGQQATLRCSPISGHTSVYWYQQALGLGLQFLLWYDEGEERNRGNFPPRFSGRQFPNYSSELNVNALELEDSALYLCASVPNRGGVSNQPQHFGDGTRLSIL.

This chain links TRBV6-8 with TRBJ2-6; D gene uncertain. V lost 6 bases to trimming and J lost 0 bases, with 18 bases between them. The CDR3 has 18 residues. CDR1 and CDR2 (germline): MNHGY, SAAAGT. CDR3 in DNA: TGTGCCAGCAGCCGTACAGATCCCCCCCACTCTGGGGCCAACGTCCTGACTTTC. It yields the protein CASSRTDPPHSGANVLTF.

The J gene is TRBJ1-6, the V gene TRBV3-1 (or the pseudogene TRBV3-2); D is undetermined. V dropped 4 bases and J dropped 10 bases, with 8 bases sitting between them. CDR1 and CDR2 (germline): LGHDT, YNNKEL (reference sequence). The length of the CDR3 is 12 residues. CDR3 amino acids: CASSLGYSPLHF. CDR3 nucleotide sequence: TGTGCCAGCAGCCTGGGGTACTCACCCCTCCACTTT.

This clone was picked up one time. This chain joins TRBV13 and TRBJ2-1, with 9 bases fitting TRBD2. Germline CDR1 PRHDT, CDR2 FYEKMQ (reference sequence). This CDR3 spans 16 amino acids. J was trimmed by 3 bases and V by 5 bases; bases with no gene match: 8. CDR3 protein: CASSPKLAGLYNEQFF. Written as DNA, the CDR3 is TGTGCCAGCAGCCCCAAACTAGCGGGCCTCTACAATGAGCAGTTCTTC.

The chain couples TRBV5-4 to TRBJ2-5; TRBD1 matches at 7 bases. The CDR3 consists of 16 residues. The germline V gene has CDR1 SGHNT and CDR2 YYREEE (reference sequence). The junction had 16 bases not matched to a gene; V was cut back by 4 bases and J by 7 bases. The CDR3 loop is CASSPPTGNSGGTQYF. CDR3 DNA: TGTGCCAGCAGCCCGCCGACTGGGAATTCAGGGGGGACCCAGTACTTC.

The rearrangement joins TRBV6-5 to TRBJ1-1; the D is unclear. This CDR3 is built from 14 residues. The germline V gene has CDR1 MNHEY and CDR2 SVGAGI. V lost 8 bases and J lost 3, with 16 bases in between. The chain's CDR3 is CASGEIVGYTEAFF. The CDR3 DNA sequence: TGTGCCAGCGGGGAGATCGTGGGGTACACTGAAGCTTTCTTT.

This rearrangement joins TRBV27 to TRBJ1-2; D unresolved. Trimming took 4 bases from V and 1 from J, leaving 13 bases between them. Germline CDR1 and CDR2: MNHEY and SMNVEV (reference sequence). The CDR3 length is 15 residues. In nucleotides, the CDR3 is TGTGCCAGCAGTTACCTTAGCCGAGGTAACTATGGCTACACCTTC. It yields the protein CASSYLSRGNYGYTF.

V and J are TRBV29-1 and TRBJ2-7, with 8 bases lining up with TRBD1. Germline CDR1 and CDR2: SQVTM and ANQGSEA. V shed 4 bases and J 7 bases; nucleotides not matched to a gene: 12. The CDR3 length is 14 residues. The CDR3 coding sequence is TGCAGCGTTGTAAGACAGGGGACTCTTCGAGAGCAGTACTTC. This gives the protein CSVVRQGTLREQYF.

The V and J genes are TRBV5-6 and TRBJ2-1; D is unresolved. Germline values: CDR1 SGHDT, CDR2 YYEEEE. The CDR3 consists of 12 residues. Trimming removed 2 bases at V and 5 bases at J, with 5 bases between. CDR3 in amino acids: CASSFLDNEQFF. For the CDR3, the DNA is TGTGCCAGCAGCTTTCTTGACAATGAGCAGTTCTTC.

The CDR3 region is CASSVGPDLTYEQYF. As DNA, the CDR3 is TGTGCCAGCAGCGTAGGCCCGGACCTAACCTACGAGCAGTACTTC. The chain couples TRBV9 to TRBJ2-7; D uncertain. CDR1 and CDR2 from the germline V gene are SGDLS and YYNGEE. V shed 0 bases and J shed 2 bases, with 12 bases lying between them. The CDR3 runs to 15 residues.

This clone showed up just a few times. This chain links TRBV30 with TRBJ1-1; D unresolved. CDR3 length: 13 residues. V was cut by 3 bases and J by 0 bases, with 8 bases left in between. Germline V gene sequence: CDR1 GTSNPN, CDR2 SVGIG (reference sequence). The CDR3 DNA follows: TGTGCCTGGAGAGAAATGTTGAACACTGAAGCTTTCTTT. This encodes CAWREMLNTEAFF.

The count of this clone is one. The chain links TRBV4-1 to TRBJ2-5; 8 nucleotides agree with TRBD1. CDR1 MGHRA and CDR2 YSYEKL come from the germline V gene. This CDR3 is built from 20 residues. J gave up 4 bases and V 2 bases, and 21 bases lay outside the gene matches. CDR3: CASSQLTAGGQVNPPETQYF. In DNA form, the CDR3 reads TGCGCCAGCAGCCAACTGACGGCCGGGGGACAGGTCAACCCCCCAGAGACCCAGTACTTC.

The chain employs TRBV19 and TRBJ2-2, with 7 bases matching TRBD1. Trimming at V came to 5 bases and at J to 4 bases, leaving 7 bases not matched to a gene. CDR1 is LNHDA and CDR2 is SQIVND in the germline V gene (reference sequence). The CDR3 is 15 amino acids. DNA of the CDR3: TGTGCCAGTAGTCCTCGACAGGGATTCACCGGGGAGCTGTTTTTT. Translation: CASSPRQGFTGELFF.

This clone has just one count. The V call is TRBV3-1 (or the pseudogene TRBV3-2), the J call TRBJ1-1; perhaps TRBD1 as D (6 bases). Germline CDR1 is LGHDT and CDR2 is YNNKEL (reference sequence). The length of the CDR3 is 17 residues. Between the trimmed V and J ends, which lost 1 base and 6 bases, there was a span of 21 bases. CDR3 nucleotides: TGTGCCAGCAGCCAAGCATTCGGACAGCTTTTTACCCCTGAAGCTTTCTTT. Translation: CASSQAFGQLFTPEAFF.

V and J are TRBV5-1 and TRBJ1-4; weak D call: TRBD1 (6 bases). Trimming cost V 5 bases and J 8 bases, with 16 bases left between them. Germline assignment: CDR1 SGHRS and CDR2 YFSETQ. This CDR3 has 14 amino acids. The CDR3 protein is CASRQTGVGEKLFF. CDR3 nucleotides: TGCGCCAGCAGACAGACAGGAGTCGGAGAAAAACTGTTTTTT. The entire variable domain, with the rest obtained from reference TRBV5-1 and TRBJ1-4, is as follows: KAGVTQTPRYLIKTRGQQVTLSCSPISGHRSVSWYQQTPGQGLQFLFEYFSETQRNKGNFPGRFSGRQFSNSRSEMNVSTLELGDSALYLCASRQTGVGEKLFFGSGTQLSVL.

The CDR3 DNA sequence: TGTGCCAGCAGCTCCTTGCCAGGGGTGAGCGGGGAGCTGTTTTTT. Encoded protein: CASSSLPGVSGELFF. The rearrangement joins TRBV7-9 to TRBJ2-2, with a weak D call TRBD1 (6 bases). Trimming removed 4 bases from V and 7 bases from J, with 16 bases in between. CDR1 and CDR2 (germline): SEHNR, FQNEAQ (reference sequence). The CDR3 contains 15 residues.

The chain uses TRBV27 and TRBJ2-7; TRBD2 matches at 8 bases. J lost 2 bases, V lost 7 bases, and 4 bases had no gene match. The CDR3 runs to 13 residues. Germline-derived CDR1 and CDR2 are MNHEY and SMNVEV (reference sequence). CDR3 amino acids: CASMAREAYEQYF. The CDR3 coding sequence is TGTGCCAGCATGGCGCGGGAGGCCTACGAGCAGTACTTC.